This T cell receptor (beta chain) is drawn from a study of preoperative IRX-2 immunotherapy in early breast cancer. Treatment defined: preoperative locoregional IRX-2 cytokine immunotherapy. This phase Ib study tested locoregional IRX-2 cytokine immunotherapy given before surgery. The germline V gene encodes CDR1 LNHNV and CDR2 YYDKDF (reference sequence). Trimming took 5 bases from V and 13 from J, leaving 27 bases between them. The CDR3 consists of 16 residues. The method was immunoSEQ multiplex PCR; TCRdb's version includes in-frame clones alone and lacks a portion of them. The sample records roughly 34,000 clones, over 85% being singletons.

The sample here was tumor tissue, taken after IRX-2 immunotherapy. This receptor was taken from a human donor with breast cancer. This chain joins TRBV15 and TRBJ2-1; D call uncertain. CDR3 in DNA: TGTGCCACCAGCCCCTCGCTTGGGTCCTTAACCGAAGTTCAGTTCTTC. Its protein product is CATSPSLGSLTEVQFF.